This is a list of T cell receptor beta chains from one sample in a study of Ad26.COV2.S vaccination and SARS-CoV-2 variants. TCRdb's table, derived via immunoSEQ multiplex PCR, lists solely in-frame clones and lacks some. The repertoire holds about 350,000 clones, roughly 90% seen once, with around 6.6% in the top ten. The sample consisted of peripheral blood, taken in a trial of Ad26.COV2.S vaccine versus placebo. The source of these receptors is a person between 18 and 60 years old who received the Ad26.COV2.S COVID-19 vaccine or a placebo. The CDR3 runs from the conserved cysteine through the conserved F or W. The D gene is left open where the match is weak. Not every row has a clone size; where given, it reads once, few, many or a size class.

V	D	J	size	DNA	CDR3
TRBV5-1	.	TRBJ1-4	once	TGCGCCAGCAGCTTGGGCGGGGGCTCAACTAATGAAAAACTGTTTTTT	CASSLGGGSTNEKLFF
TRBV2	.	TRBJ2-7	.	TGTGCCAGCAGGTACCCTTTAGGGACATACCCTTCCTACGAGCAGTACTTC	CASRYPLGTYPSYEQYF
TRBV5-6	TRBD2	TRBJ2-2	.	TGTGCCAGCAGGCCAGCGGGAGAGGGCACCGGGGAGCTGTTTTTT	CASRPAGEGTGELFF
TRBV5-6	TRBD2	TRBJ2-3	.	TGTGCCAGCAGCTTGTTTACGGGAGGTGCGGATACGCAGTATTTT	CASSLFTGGADTQYF
TRBV11-3	.	TRBJ2-1	many	TGTGCCAGCAGCTTAACCGGGGAGCAGTTCTTC	CASSLTGEQFF
TRBV7-9	TRBD1	TRBJ1-4	.	TGTGCCAGCACCCCCGGGACAGGGACGTCCCTGGGTGGTGAAAAACTGTTTTTT	CASTPGTGTSLGGEKLFF
TRBV28	TRBD2	TRBJ2-2	once	TGTGCCAGCAGTTTATTTGCGGGGGCCGGGGAGCTGTTTTTT	CASSLFAGAGELFF
TRBV28	.	TRBJ2-1	once	TGTGCCAGCAGCCCCCGCACCTCGACAGTTTCATCCTACAATGAGCAGTTCTTC	CASSPRTSTVSSYNEQFF
TRBV9	.	TRBJ2-1	.	TGTGCCAGCAGCGTGGTAGGAGGGGGAGTTGAGAATGAGCAGTTCTTC	CASSVVGGGVENEQFF
TRBV7-2	.	TRBJ2-3	.	TGTGCCAGCAGCTTAGCCGGGACGCGGGGACAAGATACGCAGTATTTT	CASSLAGTRGQDTQYF
TRBV7-2	TRBD1	TRBJ1-6	once	TGTGCCAGCAGCCCAAGGACAGGGGCGGCTTCACCCCTCCACTTT	CASSPRTGAASPLHF
TRBV2	.	TRBJ1-5	.	TGTGCCAGCAGGGCCGCGGGATATAGCAATCAGCCCCAGCATTTT	CASRAAGYSNQPQHF
TRBV30	.	TRBJ1-1	.	TGTGCCTGGAGTGTAACAGGCACTGAAGCTTTCTTT	CAWSVTGTEAFF
TRBV2	TRBD2	TRBJ2-1	.	TGTGCCAGCTGGGACTCCGGGGGGACGAATGAGCAGTTCTTC	CASWDSGGTNEQFF
TRBV24-1	TRBD1	TRBJ2-2	.	TGTGCCACCAGTGACCCGGGACAGGGAGTTAACACCGGGGAGCTGTTTTTT	CATSDPGQGVNTGELFF
TRBV4-3	.	TRBJ2-7	.	TGCGCCAGCAGCCAAGATCTGCAGGGGGGCTCGTCCAGGTACGAGCAGTACTTC	CASSQDLQGGSSRYEQYF
TRBV10-3	TRBD2	TRBJ2-1	.	TGTGCCGCTACCGGGACTAGCGGGAGGGTAGGTGAGCAGTTCTTC	CAATGTSGRVGEQFF
TRBV5-4	.	TRBJ1-2	.	TGTGCCAGCAGCTTGGTTTCGGGCAGAGCTAACTATGGCTACACCTTC	CASSLVSGRANYGYTF
TRBV7-3	.	TRBJ2-2	.	TGTGCCAGCAGCTTTAGTACTAGTAACACCGGGGAGCTGTTTTTT	CASSFSTSNTGELFF
TRBV4-3	TRBD1	TRBJ1-1	few	TGCGCCAGCACATTGACAGGGACGTCGAACACTGAAGCTTTCTTT	CASTLTGTSNTEAFF
TRBV2	TRBD1	TRBJ1-5	.	TGTGCCAGTGTCCCGGGACAGGGGGCCATAAGCAATCAGCCCCAGCATTTT	CASVPGQGAISNQPQHF
TRBV6-5	.	TRBJ1-6	.	TGTGCCAGCAAAAGAGGCGGTGGGGATGCACCCCTCCACTTT	CASKRGGGDAPLHF
TRBV4-3	.	TRBJ2-3	.	TGCGCCAGCAGCCCACGAGCGGCCACAGATACGCAGTATTTT	CASSPRAATDTQYF
TRBV29-1	.	TRBJ2-7	.	TGCAGCGTCGGGTCGATCACACGGGAGCAGTACTTC	CSVGSITREQYF
TRBV29-1	.	TRBJ2-7	once	TGCAGCGTGGGGGACACCTACGAGCAGTACTTC	CSVGDTYEQYF
TRBV7-9	.	TRBJ1-3	.	TGTGCCAGCAGCTTTACCCTGTCAGGGGAACGTGGAAACACCATATATTTT	CASSFTLSGERGNTIYF
TRBV3-1/TRBV3-2	.	TRBJ1-6	.	TGTGCCAGCAGCCAAGTTACGACAGGATATAATTCACCCCTCCACTTT	CASSQVTTGYNSPLHF
TRBV7-9	.	TRBJ1-4	.	TGTGCCAGCAGCCCCAATTATGAAAAACTGTTTTTT	CASSPNYEKLFF
TRBV19	TRBD1	TRBJ2-5	.	TGTGCCAGTAGTGGACCGGGACAGGGACTGGAGACCCAGTACTTC	CASSGPGQGLETQYF
TRBV6-5	TRBD1	TRBJ1-2	once	TGTGCCAGCAGGATAACCGGGACAGGGGTCTATGGCTACACCTTC	CASRITGTGVYGYTF
TRBV6-5	.	TRBJ2-7	.	TGTGCCAGCAGTTACCGGGGGCAGGCCTACGAGCAGTACTTC	CASSYRGQAYEQYF
TRBV6-6	.	TRBJ2-3	.	TGTGCCAGCAGCCGGACGGATACGCAGTATTTT	CASSRTDTQYF
TRBV4-1	TRBD1	TRBJ1-2	few	TGCGCCAGCAGCCAAGAGAAACCCGGACAGGTAGGACCTATCAGCTACACCTTC	CASSQEKPGQVGPISYTF
TRBV7-2	TRBD2	TRBJ2-7	once	TGTGCCAGCAGCTTCGAATTTAGCGGGACCCTTTACGAGCAGTACTTC	CASSFEFSGTLYEQYF
TRBV27	.	TRBJ2-4	.	TGTGCCAGCAGTTTAATAGCCAAAAACATTCAGTACTTC	CASSLIAKNIQYF
TRBV7-9	.	TRBJ2-2	few	TGTGCCAGCACGATCGCCGGGGAGCTGTTTTTT	CASTIAGELFF
TRBV18	.	TRBJ1-5	.	TGTGCCAGCTCCCGATTGGGGGTCGGCAATCAGCCCCAGCATTTT	CASSRLGVGNQPQHF
TRBV11-2	.	TRBJ2-2	.	TGTGCCAGCAGCCTACGCAGGGAGCTGTTTTTT	CASSLRRELFF
TRBV29-1	.	TRBJ2-7	.	TGCAGCGCAGCCGACAGATCCTACGAGCAGTACTTC	CSAADRSYEQYF
TRBV2	.	TRBJ2-3	.	TGTGCCAGCAGTGAGGAAGCCGCCGATGGGAATACGCAGTATTTT	CASSEEAADGNTQYF
TRBV6-5	.	TRBJ2-7	.	TGTGCCAGCAGTCTGACGGCTTCGGCCTACGAGCAGTACTTC	CASSLTASAYEQYF
TRBV5-8	.	TRBJ2-6	.	TGTGCCAGCAGCCGGGCCTCCTCTGGGGCCAACGTCCTGACTTTC	CASSRASSGANVLTF
TRBV19	TRBD1	TRBJ2-3	.	TGTGCCAGTAGTCCCCGGGACAGGGGGAATACGGATACGCAGTATTTT	CASSPRDRGNTDTQYF
TRBV3-1/TRBV3-2	TRBD1	TRBJ2-1	once	TGTGCCAGCAGCCTCGGGACAGGGGTGGTGAATGAGCAGTTCTTC	CASSLGTGVVNEQFF
TRBV4-2	.	TRBJ2-6	.	TGTGCCAGCAGCCAAGATGACAGCTCTGGGGCCAACGTCCTGACTTTC	CASSQDDSSGANVLTF
TRBV20-1	TRBD2	TRBJ2-4	.	TGCAGTGCTAGTGGCGGGGGAGGGGCCAAAAACATTCAGTACTTC	CSASGGGGAKNIQYF
TRBV5-1	TRBD2	TRBJ2-2	.	TGCGCCAGCAGCTCGGGTAGGACTAGCGGGAGTATCACCGGGGAGCTGTTTTTT	CASSSGRTSGSITGELFF